The 20 T cell receptor beta chains reported below all come from one sample, sequenced in a study of blood T cells in healthy people across ages. Together with a sample-barcoded 5' primer, a J-beta primer mix was included in a second PCR lasting roughly 6 to 12 cycles. One entry per CDR3 protein, called by TCRdb with MiXCR from the 5' RACE reads. Of over 950,000 distinct CDR3 sequences listed, roughly 51% were seen once; the top ten hold around 21%. Sequences were obtained from blood. These receptors came from a woman aged 60 to 75 in good health.

This clonotype came up a few times. The chain recombines TRBV20-1 with TRBJ1-6; TRBD1 aligns across 7 bases. Germline V gene sequence: CDR1 DFQATT, CDR2 SNEGSKA (reference sequence). This CDR3 is 13 amino acids long. V lost 5 bases to trimming and J lost 5 bases; unmatched junction nucleotides: 3. The CDR3 bases are TGCAGTGCTGGGACAGCTAATAATTCACCCCTCCACTTT. Translation gives CSAGTANNSPLHF.

In its sample, this clonotype was seen a few times. Here the CDR3 DNA reads TGCAGTGCTAGAGAATACCTCGAGAGCGGGAGAGATGAGACCCAGTACTTC. It translates to CSAREYLESGRDETQYF. The V call is TRBV20-1, the J call TRBJ2-5; TRBD2 matches at 8 bases. The CDR3 covers 17 residues. Germline-derived CDR1 and CDR2 are DFQATT and SNEGSKA (reference sequence). J gave up 5 bases and V 0 bases, and 14 bases lay outside the gene matches.

V is TRBV10-3 and J is TRBJ2-5, with D possibly TRBD2 on 5 matching bases. V gave up 6 bases and J gave up 5 bases, with 10 bases separating them. Germline values: CDR1 ENHRY, CDR2 SYGVKD. The CDR3 has 12 amino acids. The CDR3, as DNA: TGTGCCATCAGCGGGGTTGGGGAGACCCAGTACTTC. Residues: CAISGVGETQYF.

The table lists this clonotype with a few counts. V gene TRBV29-1 combines with J gene TRBJ1-5; unclear D gene. Deletions cut 4 bases from V and 1 base from J, with 11 bases between. Germline V gene lookup returns CDR1 SQVTM and CDR2 ANQGSEA. This CDR3 contains 14 residues. The DNA for the CDR3 is TGCAGCGTTGGGACCAGTTTGAGCAATCAGCCCCAGCATTTT. This encodes CSVGTSLSNQPQHF.

The chain combines TRBV29-1 with TRBJ2-3; 8 bases agree with TRBD2. CDR3 length equals 14 residues. From germline, CDR1 is SQVTM and CDR2 ANQGSEA. The V gene end was trimmed by 7 bases and the J gene end by 1 base; junction bases not matched to a gene: 7. CDR3 protein: CSASGGARTDTQYF. DNA for the CDR3: TGCAGCGCCTCGGGGGGGGCCCGCACAGATACGCAGTATTTT.

With regard to this clonotype: Since no conserved phenylalanine or tryptophan closes the CDR3, a read error is the likely cause. The V call is TRBV20-1, the J call TRBJ2-1; 10 bases fit TRBD2. The J segment lost 7 bases and the V segment lost 3 bases, leaving 15 bases of the junction unmatched. Germline CDR1 and CDR2: DFQATT and SNEGSKA (reference sequence). This CDR3 spans 17 amino acids. The CDR3 loop is CSASKQGHLAGENEQFL. The CDR3 nucleotides read TGCAGTGCTAGCAAACAGGGGCACCTAGCGGGAGAGAATGAGCAGTTCCTC.

This rearrangement joins TRBV20-1 to TRBJ2-3, with D perhaps matching TRBD2 (6 bases). Germline loops: CDR1 DFQATT, CDR2 SNEGSKA (reference sequence). Trimming stripped 3 bases from V and 0 bases from J, with 10 bases between. The CDR3 extends over 14 amino acids. The CDR3 spells CSASLAASTDTQYF. CDR3 nucleotides: TGCAGTGCTAGCTTAGCGGCTAGCACAGATACGCAGTATTTT.

This chain joins TRBV6-2 or TRBV6-3 and TRBJ2-7; the match to TRBD2 covers 11 bases. V lost 4 bases and J lost 3; bases outside the gene matches: 5. The CDR3 length is 15 residues. Germline V CDR1 and CDR2: MNHEY, SVGEGT. The CDR3 DNA is TGTGCCAGCAGTTCAAGACTAGCGGGATACTACGAGCAGTACTTC. Amino acid sequence: CASSSRLAGYYEQYF.

The J gene is TRBJ1-5, the V gene TRBV2, with D maybe TRBD1 (5 bases). V dropped 6 bases and J dropped 0 bases, with 12 bases sitting between them. This CDR3 has 15 residues. Germline CDR1 SNHLY, CDR2 FYNNEI. The CDR3 protein is CASSVGTVSNQPQHF. The CDR3 DNA reads TGTGCCAGCAGCGTAGGGACTGTTAGCAATCAGCCCCAGCATTTT.

This chain links TRBV18 with TRBJ1-2; D might be TRBD1 (6 bases). Germline V gene lookup returns CDR1 KGHSH and CDR2 LQKENI. Trimming removed 6 bases from V and 7 bases from J, with 18 bases in between. This CDR3 comprises 14 residues. In nucleotides, the CDR3 is TGTGCCAGCTCCCCAATGGACAGTCGTTTTGGCTACACCTTC. It translates to CASSPMDSRFGYTF.

The rearrangement joins TRBV29-1 to TRBJ1-5; maybe TRBD1 (6 bases). This CDR3 is 13 amino acids long. Trimming cost V 5 bases and J 3 bases, with 11 bases left between them. CDR1 and CDR2 (germline): SQVTM, ANQGSEA. CDR3 bases: TGCAGCGTTTTGGACAGCCACAATCAGCCCCAGCATTTT. Translating it yields CSVLDSHNQPQHF.

Worth noting for this clonotype: It may be a read error: a sequence one base away is much more abundant. CDR3 protein: CASSPGTVFSSYEQYF. Written as DNA, the CDR3 is TGTGCCAGCAGTCCCGGGACGGTATTTAGCTCCTACGAGCAGTACTTC. The chain links TRBV27 to TRBJ2-7; D is tentatively TRBD1 or TRBD2 (5 bases each). Germline CDR1 reads MNHEY; CDR2 reads SMNVEV (reference sequence). This CDR3 is 16 amino acids long. V lost 5 bases, J lost 0 bases, and 17 bases lay in between.

DNA of the CDR3: TGTGCCAGCAGCCCAGGACTAGCTTACACCGGGGAGCTGTTTTTT. Translation gives CASSPGLAYTGELFF. The chain has TRBV3-1 and TRBJ2-2; TRBD2 matches at 8 bases. With 4 bases clipped from V and 3 bases from J, the junction kept 4 bases outside the gene matches. The length of the CDR3 is 15 residues. CDR1 is LGHDT and CDR2 is YNNKEL in the germline V gene (reference sequence).

In DNA, the CDR3 is TGCGCCAGTCAGCAAACTAGCGGGAGTTCCTACAATGAGCAGTTCTTC. Amino acid sequence: CASQQTSGSSYNEQFF. This chain links TRBV5-1 with TRBJ2-1; 11 positions agree with TRBD2. The CDR3 extends over 16 amino acids. Trimming at V came to 8 bases and at J to 1 base, leaving 8 bases not matched to a gene. Germline-derived CDR1 and CDR2 are SGHRS and YFSETQ.

This clonotype was counted only a few times. The chain combines TRBV20-1 with TRBJ2-1; a possible D gene is TRBD2 (6 bases). V was trimmed by 0 bases and J by 6 bases, leaving 15 bases between them. This CDR3 is built from 15 residues. Per the germline V gene, CDR1 is DFQATT and CDR2 is SNEGSKA (reference sequence). The CDR3 DNA sequence: TGCAGTGCTAGAGATCCGAGGAGGGGCCTCAATGAGCAGTTCTTC. Translated, it gives CSARDPRRGLNEQFF.

The J gene is TRBJ2-1, the V gene TRBV20-1; 11 bases match TRBD2. CDR1 is DFQATT and CDR2 is SNEGSKA in the germline V gene (reference sequence). The CDR3 is 14 amino acids. Trimming at V came to 6 bases and at J to 5 bases, leaving 6 bases not matched to a gene. CDR3 bases: TGCAGTGCACTGACTAGCGGGAATAACAATGAGCAGTTCTTC. Translation gives CSALTSGNNNEQFF.

V and J are TRBV4-2 and TRBJ2-7; D gene uncertain. From germline, CDR1 is LGHNA and CDR2 YNFKEQ. V lost 0 bases to trimming and J lost 4 bases, with 13 bases between them. CDR3 size: 15 residues. CDR3 bases: TGTGCCAGCAGCCAAGAAGTGGGCATACTATACGAGCAGTACTTC. Amino acid sequence: CASSQEVGILYEQYF.

This clonotype was observed a few times. This chain uses TRBV28 with TRBJ2-7, with no clear D. V lost 2 bases, J lost 3 bases, and 26 bases lay in between. This CDR3 comprises 19 residues. Germline CDR1 reads MDHEN; CDR2 reads SYDVKM. CDR3 DNA: TGTGCCAGCAGTTTAGACCAAAGGGTGACCTTCCCCACCTTCTACGAGCAGTACTTC. This codes for CASSLDQRVTFPTFYEQYF.

There are a few counts of this clonotype. The V and J genes are TRBV3-1 and TRBJ2-7; D is tentatively TRBD1 or TRBD2 (5 bases each). Germline values: CDR1 LGHDT, CDR2 YNNKEL (reference sequence). V was shortened by 0 bases and J by 7 bases, with 13 bases between the two germline ends. There are 14 residues in the CDR3. In nucleotides, the CDR3 is TGTGCCAGCAGCCAAGAGTGGACCGAGGGGGAGCAGTACTTC. It yields the protein CASSQEWTEGEQYF.

This clonotype was observed a few times. V and J are TRBV4-1 and TRBJ2-3; the D is unclear. Germline CDR1 reads MGHRA; CDR2 reads YSYEKL. This CDR3 comprises 15 residues. Between the trimmed V and J ends, which lost 0 bases and 4 bases, there was a span of 11 bases. The CDR3 reads CASSQDRRVADTQYF. For the CDR3, the DNA is TGCGCCAGCAGCCAAGATCGGAGAGTGGCAGATACGCAGTATTTT.